This TCR beta chain was identified in a study of Ad26.COV2.S vaccination and SARS-CoV-2 variants. Findings and caveats of the study: Spike-specific TCR breadth was greater in vaccine than placebo recipients. From the TCR breadth and depth analyses, total T cell responses may have been underestimated. Reported post-vaccination CD8+ and CD4+ T cell responses to spike showed substantial breadth.

Note on this clone: Its antigen is not identified.

Trimming stripped 5 bases from V and 5 bases from J, with 15 bases between. CDR3 length equals 14 residues. Germline CDR1 reads SEHNR; CDR2 reads FQNEAQ (reference sequence). Repertoires were generated with immunoSEQ multiplex PCR, while TCRdb's copy carries only in-frame clones and drops some. The profile shows some 190,000 clones, roughly 85% of them singletons. This TCR was recovered from a human donor who had recovered from COVID-19. Sequenced material: peripheral blood, taken after recovery from COVID-19. The chain combines TRBV7-9 with TRBJ1-1, with D maybe TRBD1 (6 bases). In nucleotides, the CDR3 is TGTGCCAGCAGCCCCGGGGGGCGGAGAACTGAAGCTTTCTTT. Translating gives CASSPGGRRTEAFF.